This entry lists 27 T cell receptor beta chains sequenced from one sample in a study of CD8 T cells in ankylosing spondylitis. TCRdb fed the 5' RACE reads into MiXCR, producing one record per CDR3 protein. The data contain fewer than 550,000 distinct CDR3 sequences, approximately 5% of them seen just once; the ten biggest clones take up roughly 3.3%. Their antigens are not known. Overall study findings and caveats: For ankylosing spondylitis blood, a TCR beta motif of several highly homologous variants appeared characteristic.

Input material: blood, either unsorted or a sorted T cell fraction (not recorded which). The receptors originated from a male donor with ankylosing spondylitis.

There are many counts of this clonotype. V is TRBV27 and J is TRBJ2-1, with D possibly being TRBD2 (5 bases). Trimming pared 3 bases from V and 4 bases from J, leaving 10 bases between. This CDR3 spans 14 amino acids. Germline lookup yields CDR1 MNHEY and CDR2 SMNVEV (reference sequence). The CDR3 DNA follows: TGTGCCAGCAGTTTCCAGCGGAGTTACAATGAGCAGTTCTTC. It encodes CASSFQRSYNEQFF.

The table lists this clonotype with many counts. V and J are TRBV29-1 and TRBJ2-7; D is possibly TRBD1 (6 bases). In germline, CDR1 is SQVTM, CDR2 ANQGSEA. This CDR3 has 18 amino acids. Deletions cut 1 base from V and 1 base from J, with 23 bases between. CDR3 nucleotides: TGCAGCGTTGAAGTAGGGGGTTTGGGGTCTGTACCGTCCTACGAGCAGTACTTC. Protein sequence: CSVEVGGLGSVPSYEQYF.

This clonotype was detected only a few times. Here the CDR3 DNA reads TGTGCCAGCTCACCCTCGACTAGCTACAATGAGCAGTTCTTC. Its translation is CASSPSTSYNEQFF. V is TRBV18 and J is TRBJ2-1; possible D gene TRBD2, 6 bases. Germline values: CDR1 KGHSH, CDR2 LQKENI. The CDR3 consists of 14 residues. Trimming removed 3 bases at V and 3 bases at J, with 9 bases between.

This clonotype showed up many times. J is TRBJ2-7 and V is TRBV21-1; the table calls TRBD1, which could not be checked here. TRBV21-1 has pseudogene status. CDR3 size: 18 residues. Written as DNA, the CDR3 is TGTGCCAGCAGCAAAGGGGGACAAAGGGGCTCCCGCTCCTACGAGCAGTACTTC. Translating it yields CASSKGGQRGSRSYEQYF.

This clonotype was observed a handful of times. V usage is TRBV4-3 and J usage is TRBJ2-3; D gene ambiguous. CDR1 and CDR2 from the germline V gene are LGHNA and YSLEER. There are 15 residues in the CDR3. Trimming left V 0 bases short and J 6 bases short, with 13 bases between. The CDR3 region has the DNA TGCGCCAGCAGCCAAGAGTGGCAGTCCCTGGATACGCAGTATTTT. Protein product: CASSQEWQSLDTQYF.

This clonotype has at least ten counts. This chain joins TRBV14 and TRBJ2-2, with 8 bases aligning to TRBD1. The length of the CDR3 is 15 residues. Germline CDR1 SGHDN, CDR2 FVKESK. V was pared by 4 bases and J by 5 bases, with 6 bases of the junction left unmatched. The CDR3 here is CASSPQGAETGELFF. The CDR3 DNA is TGTGCCAGCAGCCCCCAGGGGGCGGAAACCGGGGAGCTGTTTTTT.

This clonotype was observed many times. The chain is built from TRBV20-1 and TRBJ2-5; the D is unclear. There are 11 residues in the CDR3. V was cut by 0 bases and J by 5 bases, with 4 bases left in between. From germline, CDR1 is DFQATT and CDR2 SNEGSKA (reference sequence). CDR3 in amino acids: CSARDKETQYF. The DNA of the CDR3 is TGCAGTGCTAGAGATAAGGAGACCCAGTACTTC.

This clonotype was counted many times. V gene TRBV7-2 combines with J gene TRBJ1-2; TRBD1 agrees at 9 bases. The junction had 8 bases not matched to a gene; V was cut back by 5 bases and J by 4 bases. The CDR3 sequence is 15 residues long. Germline assignment: CDR1 SGHTA and CDR2 FQGNSA. CDR3 loop: CASSRRGQGGYGYTF. The CDR3 coding sequence is TGTGCCAGCAGCCGTCGGGGACAGGGCGGCTATGGCTACACCTTC.

The table lists this clonotype with many counts. This rearrangement joins TRBV2 to TRBJ1-3, with D unresolved. V was clipped by 4 bases and J by 0 bases, with 7 bases between them. The CDR3 is 14 amino acids. Per the germline V gene, CDR1 is SNHLY and CDR2 is FYNNEI. CDR3 residues: CASSAQSSGNTIYF. The CDR3 nucleotides are TGTGCCAGCAGTGCGCAGTCCTCTGGAAACACCATATATTTT.

In its sample, this clonotype was seen a few times. The chain uses TRBV10-3 and TRBJ2-1; 8 nucleotides match TRBD2. The CDR3 has 15 amino acids. Germline V gives CDR1 ENHRY, CDR2 SYGVKD. The V and J ends lost 5 bases and 7 bases, in that order; junction bases with no gene match: 10. The CDR3 reads CAISTTSGLKNEQFF. CDR3 coding DNA: TGTGCCATCAGTACCACTAGCGGTCTGAAGAATGAGCAGTTCTTC.

This clonotype was seen ten or more times. The CDR3 spells CSAPRGGNTDTQYF. The CDR3 DNA reads TGCAGTGCTCCTCGGGGGGGAAACACAGATACGCAGTATTTT. This chain uses TRBV20-1 with TRBJ2-3; 8 bases line up with TRBD2. J was trimmed by 2 bases and V by 5 bases; bases with no gene match: 6. Germline CDR1 DFQATT, CDR2 SNEGSKA (reference sequence). CDR3 length equals 14 residues.

In this sample, this clonotype turned up many times. This sequence joins TRBV29-1 and TRBJ2-1, with 8 bases aligning to TRBD1. Germline CDR1 SQVTM, CDR2 ANQGSEA. The CDR3 has 13 residues. With V trimmed by 5 bases and J by 9 bases, 9 bases remained unmatched. The CDR3, as DNA: TGCAGCGTTACCAAACAGGGGGGAGGTGAGCAGTTCTTC. Translating it yields CSVTKQGGGEQFF.

This clonotype was seen many times. The V call is TRBV20-1, the J call TRBJ2-2, with TRBD1 as a possible D gene (6 bases). V lost 0 bases to trimming and J lost 7 bases, with 15 bases between them. The CDR3 runs to 15 residues. Germline V gives CDR1 DFQATT, CDR2 SNEGSKA (reference sequence). DNA for the CDR3: TGCAGTGCTAGAGATCTTGGGGGCGGGTTCGGGGAGCTGTTTTTT. Residues: CSARDLGGGFGELFF.

At least ten counts were recorded for this clonotype. The chain joins TRBV5-6 to TRBJ2-1; D unresolved. CDR1 SGHDT and CDR2 YYEEEE come from the germline V gene. V was clipped by 3 bases and J by 3 bases, with 13 bases between them. The CDR3 covers 15 residues. The CDR3 nucleotides read TGTGCCAGCAGCTCCGGACGGTTATTCTACAATGAGCAGTTCTTC. Translated: CASSSGRLFYNEQFF.

The chain links TRBV10-3 to TRBJ2-2; D gene ambiguous. With 6 bases removed from V and 3 bases from J, the gap between germline ends came to 17 bases. Germline CDR1 reads ENHRY; CDR2 reads SYGVKD. The CDR3 contains 16 residues. CDR3 amino acids: CAISPAIGGDTGELFF. The CDR3 DNA reads TGTGCCATCAGCCCCGCGATTGGCGGAGACACCGGGGAGCTGTTTTTT.

This clonotype was picked up many times. This sequence joins TRBV5-5 and TRBJ1-5; D gene unclear. The CDR3 has 16 amino acids. Trimming took off 0 bases at V and 5 bases at J, with 15 bases between the two ends. Germline V gene lookup returns CDR1 SGHKS and CDR2 YYEKEE (reference sequence). The CDR3 loop is CASSLAPGGSYQPQHF. In DNA form, the CDR3 reads TGTGCCAGCAGCTTGGCTCCCGGAGGCAGCTATCAGCCCCAGCATTTT.

This CDR3 reads CASSLPRGSSGANVLTF. The DNA of the CDR3 is TGTGCCAGCAGCCTACCTCGGGGCTCGTCTGGGGCCAACGTCCTGACTTTC. V usage is TRBV7-9 and J usage is TRBJ2-6; either TRBD1 or TRBD2 may fit D (5 bases each). CDR1 and CDR2 from the germline V gene are SEHNR and FQNEAQ (reference sequence). Trimming cost V 5 bases and J 1 base, with 15 bases left between them. There are 17 residues in the CDR3.

There are many counts of this clonotype. The chain employs TRBV6-2 or TRBV6-3 and TRBJ1-5; 9 bases align to TRBD1. The CDR3 totals 16 residues. The V segment lost 2 bases and the J segment 6 bases; nucleotides outside the gene matches: 8. Germline CDR1 MNHEY, CDR2 SVGEGT. The CDR3 here is CASSYVAGTGIQPQHF. The DNA of the CDR3 is TGTGCCAGCAGTTACGTAGCCGGGACAGGGATTCAGCCCCAGCATTTT.

The sample holds many counts of this clonotype. The gene calls are TRBV4-3 and TRBJ2-7; D is undetermined. The V and J ends lost 4 bases and 4 bases respectively, with 20 bases between them. The CDR3 loop spans 16 amino acids. CDR1 LGHNA and CDR2 YSLEER come from the germline V gene. Written as DNA, the CDR3 is TGCGCCAGCAGCCCACGACCAGCACCCTCCCTATACGAGCAGTACTTC. Residues: CASSPRPAPSLYEQYF.

This clonotype was seen repeatedly, ten times or more. This chain links TRBV4-3 with TRBJ1-1; a weak D match, TRBD1 (5 bases). Germline values: CDR1 LGHNA, CDR2 YSLEER. CDR3 length: 17 amino acids. Deletions cut 0 bases from V and 0 bases from J, with 14 bases between. CDR3 loop: CASSQDRARAVNTEAFF. CDR3 DNA sequence: TGCGCCAGCAGCCAAGATCGGGCCAGGGCGGTGAACACTGAAGCTTTCTTT.

The J gene is TRBJ2-7, the V gene TRBV7-2; 7 bases map to TRBD1. V lost 5 bases, J lost 2 bases, and 9 bases stayed unmatched. Germline V gene sequence: CDR1 SGHTA, CDR2 FQGNSA. CDR3 length equals 15 residues. This CDR3 is CASSLVQGTTYEQYF. CDR3 DNA sequence: TGTGCCAGCAGCCTTGTACAGGGGACGACCTACGAGCAGTACTTC.

The sample holds many counts of this clonotype. The gene calls are TRBV24-1 and TRBJ2-3; D not certain. The CDR3 contains 13 residues. Germline CDR1 reads KGHDR; CDR2 reads SFDVKD. V shed 3 bases and J shed 4 bases, with 7 bases lying between them. CDR3 nucleotide sequence: TGTGCCACCAGTGATCACTCCTCAGATACGCAGTATTTT. It codes for CATSDHSSDTQYF.

This clonotype appeared many times. The rearrangement links TRBV20-1 to TRBJ2-5; 8 bases agree with TRBD1. This CDR3 has 14 amino acids. Per the germline V gene, CDR1 is DFQATT and CDR2 is SNEGSKA (reference sequence). V gave up 5 bases and J gave up 5 bases; unmatched junction bases: 10. DNA for the CDR3: TGCAGTGCTTCCCAACAGGGGGGACGGGAGACCCAGTACTTC. It translates to CSASQQGGRETQYF.

Remarks on this clonotype: It may be a read error: a sequence one base away is much more abundant. The chain links TRBV29-1 to TRBJ2-7; D is possibly TRBD1 or TRBD2 (5 bases each). From germline, CDR1 is SQVTM and CDR2 ANQGSEA. The CDR3 is 10 amino acids. CDR3 residues: CSVGVHDQYF. In nucleotides, the CDR3 is TGCAGCGTGGGGGTTCACGACCAGTACTTC.

This clonotype was observed many times. The junction differs from germline at one of its ends, possibly a read error. The V and J genes are TRBV29-1 and TRBJ1-1, with 8 bases lining up with TRBD1. CDR1 SQVTM and CDR2 ANQGSEA come from the germline V gene. This CDR3 has 13 amino acids. The CDR3 DNA is TGCAGCGTCCGGACAGGGTTGTCCGCTTTCCTCAGGTTT. It encodes CSVRTGLSAFLRF. The full variable domain, rest sourced from reference TRBV29-1 and TRBJ1-1, is SAVISQKPSRDICQRGTSLTIQCQVDSQVTMMFWYRQQPGQSLTLIATANQGSEATYESGFVIDKFPISRPNLTFSTLTVSNMSPEDSSIYLCSVRTGLSAFLRFGQGTRLTVV.

This clonotype showed up many times. The gene calls are TRBV6-1 and TRBJ2-1; tentative D call: TRBD1 (6 bases). Looked up from germline, CDR1 is MNHNS and CDR2 is SASEGT. CDR3 size: 18 residues. Trimming took off 11 bases at V and 0 bases at J, with 26 bases between the two ends. CDR3 in amino acids: CACDPNPGQRYSYNEQFF. The CDR3 DNA reads TGTGCCTGCGACCCCAACCCCGGACAGCGCTACTCCTACAATGAGCAGTTCTTC.

The chain has TRBV27 and TRBJ1-6; TRBD1 matches at 7 bases. CDR3 length: 14 amino acids. The ends lost 5 bases at V and 4 bases at J; junction bases unmatched: 2. CDR1 MNHEY and CDR2 SMNVEV come from the germline V gene (reference sequence). CDR3 nucleotide sequence: TGTGCCAGCAGTGTGGGACAGTATAATTCACCCCTCCACTTT. Residues: CASSVGQYNSPLHF.